This record looks at one T cell receptor (beta chain) sequence and its context. These data are taken from a study of blood T cell repertoires in COVID-19. On the study more broadly: PBMCs, B-cell-depleted T cells, or T cells were the source of the cDNA or gDNA that made up the material.

The J segment lost 5 bases and the V segment lost 6 bases, leaving 0 bases of the junction unmatched. Germline V gene data show CDR1 as LGHDT and CDR2 as YNNKEL (reference sequence). The CDR3 consists of 13 residues. TCRdb's table, derived via immunoSEQ multiplex PCR, lists solely in-frame clones and lacks some. In the table there are about 99,000 clones, 87% of which are singletons. This sequence joins TRBV3-1 (or the pseudogene TRBV3-2) and TRBJ2-5; 13 bases agree with TRBD2. The source material was peripheral blood. The receptor was derived from a man aged 45-65 years with acute or convalescent COVID-19. The CDR3 region is CASRLAGGETQYF. In DNA form, the CDR3 reads TGTGCCAGCAGACTAGCGGGAGGGGAGACCCAGTACTTC.